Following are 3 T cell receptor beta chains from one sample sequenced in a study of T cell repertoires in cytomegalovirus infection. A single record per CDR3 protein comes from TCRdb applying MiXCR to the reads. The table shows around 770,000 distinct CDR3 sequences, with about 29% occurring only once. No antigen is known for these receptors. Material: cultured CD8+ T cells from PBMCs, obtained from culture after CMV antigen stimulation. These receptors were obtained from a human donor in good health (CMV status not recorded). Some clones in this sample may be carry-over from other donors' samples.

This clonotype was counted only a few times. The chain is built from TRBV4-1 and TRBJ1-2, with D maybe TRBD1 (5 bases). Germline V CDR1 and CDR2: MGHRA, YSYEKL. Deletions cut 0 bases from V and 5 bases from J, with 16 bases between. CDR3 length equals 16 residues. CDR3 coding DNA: TGCGCCAGCAGCCAAGACGCTAATGCGGGGGGGTATGGCTACACCTTC. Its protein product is CASSQDANAGGYGYTF.

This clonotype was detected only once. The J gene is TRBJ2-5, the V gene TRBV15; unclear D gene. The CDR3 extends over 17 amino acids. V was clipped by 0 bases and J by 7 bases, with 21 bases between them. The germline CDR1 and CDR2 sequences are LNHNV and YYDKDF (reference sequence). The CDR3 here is CATSRDMSWTEEGTQYF. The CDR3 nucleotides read TGTGCCACCAGCAGAGATATGAGTTGGACCGAGGAAGGGACCCAGTACTTC.

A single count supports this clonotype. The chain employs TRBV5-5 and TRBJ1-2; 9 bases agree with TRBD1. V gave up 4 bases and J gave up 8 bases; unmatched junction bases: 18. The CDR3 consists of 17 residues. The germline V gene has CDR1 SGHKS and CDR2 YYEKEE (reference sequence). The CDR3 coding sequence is TGTGCCAGCAGCATGGGACAGGGATCAACTCCCAGGAAGGGCTACACCTTC. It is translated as CASSMGQGSTPRKGYTF. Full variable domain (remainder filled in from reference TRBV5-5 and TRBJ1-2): DAGVTQSPTHLIKTRGQQVTLRCSPISGHKSVSWYQQVLGQGPQFIFQYYEKEERGRGNFPDRFSARQFPNYSSELNVNALLLGDSALYLCASSMGQGSTPRKGYTFGSGTRLTVV.